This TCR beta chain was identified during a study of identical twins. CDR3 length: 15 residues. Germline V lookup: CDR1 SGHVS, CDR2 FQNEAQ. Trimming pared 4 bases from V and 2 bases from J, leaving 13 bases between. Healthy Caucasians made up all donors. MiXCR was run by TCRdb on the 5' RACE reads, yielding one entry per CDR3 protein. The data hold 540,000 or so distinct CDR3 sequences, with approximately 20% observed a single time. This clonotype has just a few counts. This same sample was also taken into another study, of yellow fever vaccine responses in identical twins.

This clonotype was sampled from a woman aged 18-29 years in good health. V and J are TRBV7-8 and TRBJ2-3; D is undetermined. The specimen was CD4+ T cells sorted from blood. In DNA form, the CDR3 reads TGTGCCAGCAGCTACGGACGGATTCTCACAGATACGCAGTATTTT. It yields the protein CASSYGRILTDTQYF.